The 8 T cell receptor beta chains reported below all come from one sample, sequenced in a study of monozygotic twins with inflammatory bowel disease. From the 5' RACE reads, TCRdb lists one entry per CDR3 protein and no DNA. The table gives 300,000 to 450,000 distinct CDR3 sequences; the top ten clones make up just over 2.5% of it. Sequences were obtained from blood. The receptors were sampled from a human donor with ulcerative colitis or Crohn's disease, or a healthy co-twin of an affected twin (not recorded which).

V usage is TRBV27 and J usage is TRBJ2-5; as DNA is missing, the TRBD1 call by TCRdb cannot be tested. CDR1 and CDR2 from the germline V gene are MNHEY and SMNVEV (reference sequence). The CDR3 totals 13 residues. CDR3 loop: CASTEQGRGTQYF.

The gene calls are TRBV12-3 or TRBV12-4 and TRBJ2-7; TCRdb outputs TRBD2, but without DNA this stays unchecked. This CDR3 has 14 amino acids. CDR3 region: CASSFIGEGYEQYF.

V is TRBV28 and J is TRBJ2-3. The CDR3 spans 16 residues. Germline V lookup: CDR1 MDHEN, CDR2 SYDVKM. The CDR3 is CASSLLRHRSTDTQYF.

The chain combines TRBV20-1 with TRBJ2-5; TCRdb's D call of TRBD2 is untestable without DNA. In germline, CDR1 is DFQATT, CDR2 SNEGSKA (reference sequence). CDR3 length: 16 residues. This CDR3 is CSARDPRLGRQETQYF.

The rearrangement links TRBV6-2 or TRBV6-3 to TRBJ1-5; absent DNA, TCRdb's TRBD1 call cannot be checked. The CDR3 extends over 14 amino acids. Looked up from germline, CDR1 is MNHEY and CDR2 is SVGEGT. CDR3 in amino acids: CASKMTGVLQPQHF.

This chain connects TRBV27 to TRBJ1-2. Germline-derived CDR1 and CDR2 are MNHEY and SMNVEV (reference sequence). The CDR3 covers 11 residues. This CDR3 reads CATRYNYGYTF.

V usage is TRBV5-1 and J usage is TRBJ2-2; absent DNA, TCRdb's TRBD1 call cannot be checked. Germline-derived CDR1 and CDR2 are SGHRS and YFSETQ. The CDR3 consists of 16 residues. The CDR3 sequence: CASSPPTGWGTGELFF.

The chain has TRBV7-2 and TRBJ2-1; TCRdb's assignment of TRBD2 cannot be checked, as there is no DNA. CDR1 and CDR2 from the germline V gene are SGHTA and FQGNSA. CDR3 length: 16 amino acids. The CDR3 here is CASSPSGTTTYNEQFF.